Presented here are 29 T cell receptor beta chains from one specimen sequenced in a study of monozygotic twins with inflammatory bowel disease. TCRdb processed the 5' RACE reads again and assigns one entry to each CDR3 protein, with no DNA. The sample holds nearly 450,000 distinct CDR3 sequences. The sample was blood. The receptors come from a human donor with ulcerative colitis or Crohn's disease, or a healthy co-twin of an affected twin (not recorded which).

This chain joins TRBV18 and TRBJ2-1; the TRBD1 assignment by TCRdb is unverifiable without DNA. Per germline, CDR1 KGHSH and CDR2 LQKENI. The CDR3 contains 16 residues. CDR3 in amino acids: CASSPREGDVYGEQFF.

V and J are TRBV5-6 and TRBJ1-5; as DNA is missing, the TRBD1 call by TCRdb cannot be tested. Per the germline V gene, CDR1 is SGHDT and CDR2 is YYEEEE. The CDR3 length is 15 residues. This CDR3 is CASSLGQVSNQPQHF. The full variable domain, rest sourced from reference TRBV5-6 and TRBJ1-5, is DAGVTQSPTHLIKTRGQQVTLRCSPKSGHDTVSWYQQALGQGPQFIFQYYEEEERQRGNFPDRFSGHQFPNYSSELNVNALLLGDSALYLCASSLGQVSNQPQHFGDGTRLSIL.

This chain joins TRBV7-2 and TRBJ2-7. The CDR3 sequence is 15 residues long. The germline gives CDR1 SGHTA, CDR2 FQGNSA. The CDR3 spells CASSLTVSDSYEQYF. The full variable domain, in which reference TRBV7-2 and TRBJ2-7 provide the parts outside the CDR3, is GAGVSQSPSNKVTEKGKDVELRCDPISGHTALYWYRQSLGQGLEFLIYFQGNSAPDKSGLPSDRFSAERTGGSVSTLTIQRTQQEDSAVYLCASSLTVSDSYEQYFGPGTRLTVT.

The CDR3 region is CASSLGGQGLDQPQHF. The V gene is TRBV5-6, the J gene TRBJ1-5; without DNA, the TCRdb call of TRBD1 cannot be checked. The CDR3 has 16 amino acids. Germline CDR1 SGHDT, CDR2 YYEEEE.

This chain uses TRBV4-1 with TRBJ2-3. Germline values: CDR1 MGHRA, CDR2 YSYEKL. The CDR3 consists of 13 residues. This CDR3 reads CASSRSSPDTQYF.

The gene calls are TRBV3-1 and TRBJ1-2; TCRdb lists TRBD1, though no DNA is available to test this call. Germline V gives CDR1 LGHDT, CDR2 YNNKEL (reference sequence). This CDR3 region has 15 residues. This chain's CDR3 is CASSQDGGRSYGYTF.

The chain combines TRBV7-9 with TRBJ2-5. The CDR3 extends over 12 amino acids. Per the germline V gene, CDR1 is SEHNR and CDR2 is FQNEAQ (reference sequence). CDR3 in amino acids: CASSLVDETQYF.

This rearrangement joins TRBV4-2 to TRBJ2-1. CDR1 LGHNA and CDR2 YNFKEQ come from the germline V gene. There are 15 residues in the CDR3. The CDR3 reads CASSQDVSNYNEQFF.

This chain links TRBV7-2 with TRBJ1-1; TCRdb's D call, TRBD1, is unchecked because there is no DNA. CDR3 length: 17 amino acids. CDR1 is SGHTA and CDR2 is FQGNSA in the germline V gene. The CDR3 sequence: CASSSRSSRGRGTEAFF.

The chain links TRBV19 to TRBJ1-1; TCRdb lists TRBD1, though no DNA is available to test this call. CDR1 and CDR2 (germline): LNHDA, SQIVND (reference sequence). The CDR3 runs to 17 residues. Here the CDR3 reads CASKRGSLFGMNTEAFF.

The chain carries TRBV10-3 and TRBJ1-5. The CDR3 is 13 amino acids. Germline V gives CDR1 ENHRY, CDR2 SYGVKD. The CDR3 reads CAISDGPNQPQHF.

CDR3 region: CASSNTDTQYF. This chain links TRBV7-2 with TRBJ2-3. Per the germline V gene, CDR1 is SGHTA and CDR2 is FQGNSA. This CDR3 is 11 amino acids long.

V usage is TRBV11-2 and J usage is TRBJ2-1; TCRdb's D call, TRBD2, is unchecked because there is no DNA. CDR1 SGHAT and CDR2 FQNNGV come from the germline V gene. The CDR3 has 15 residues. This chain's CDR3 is CASSTRTSGDNEQFF. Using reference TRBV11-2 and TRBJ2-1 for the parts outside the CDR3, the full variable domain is EAGVAQSPRYKIIEKRQSVAFWCNPISGHATLYWYQQILGQGPKLLIQFQNNGVVDDSQLPKDRFSAERLKGVDSTLKIQPAKLEDSAVYLCASSTRTSGDNEQFFGPGTRLTVL.

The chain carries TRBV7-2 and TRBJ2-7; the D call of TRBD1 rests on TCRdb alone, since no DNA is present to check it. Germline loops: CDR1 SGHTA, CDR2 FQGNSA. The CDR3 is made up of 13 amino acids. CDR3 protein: CASRPPVGDEQYF. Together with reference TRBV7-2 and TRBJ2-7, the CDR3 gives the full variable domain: GAGVSQSPSNKVTEKGKDVELRCDPISGHTALYWYRQSLGQGLEFLIYFQGNSAPDKSGLPSDRFSAERTGGSVSTLTIQRTQQEDSAVYLCASRPPVGDEQYFGPGTRLTVT.

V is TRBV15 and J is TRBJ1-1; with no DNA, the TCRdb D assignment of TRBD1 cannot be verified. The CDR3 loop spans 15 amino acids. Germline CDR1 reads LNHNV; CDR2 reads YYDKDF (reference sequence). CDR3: CATSREVRGDTEAFF. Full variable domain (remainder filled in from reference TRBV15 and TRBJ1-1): DAMVIQNPRYQVTQFGKPVTLSCSQTLNHNVMYWYQQKSSQAPKLLFHYYDKDFNNEADTPDNFQSRRPNTSFCFLDIRSPGLGDTAMYLCATSREVRGDTEAFFGQGTRLTVV.

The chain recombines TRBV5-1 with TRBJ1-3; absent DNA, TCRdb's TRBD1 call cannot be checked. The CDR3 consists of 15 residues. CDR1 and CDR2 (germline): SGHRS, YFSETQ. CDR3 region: CASSPGRVSGNTIYF.

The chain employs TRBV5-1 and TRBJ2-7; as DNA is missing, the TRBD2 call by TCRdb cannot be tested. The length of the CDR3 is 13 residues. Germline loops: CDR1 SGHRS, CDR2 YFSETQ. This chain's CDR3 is CASSLDQSEKQYF. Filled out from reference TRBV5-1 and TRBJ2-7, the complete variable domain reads KAGVTQTPRYLIKTRGQQVTLSCSPISGHRSVSWYQQTPGQGLQFLFEYFSETQRNKGNFPGRFSGRQFSNSRSEMNVSTLELGDSALYLCASSLDQSEKQYFGPGTRLTVT.

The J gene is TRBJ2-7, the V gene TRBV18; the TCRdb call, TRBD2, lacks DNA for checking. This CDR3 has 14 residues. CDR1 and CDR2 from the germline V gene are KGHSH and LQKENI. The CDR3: CASSPGTSLYEQYF.

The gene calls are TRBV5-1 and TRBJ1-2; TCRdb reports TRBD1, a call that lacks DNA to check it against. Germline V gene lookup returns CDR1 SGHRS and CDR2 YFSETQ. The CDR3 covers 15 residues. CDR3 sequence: CASSLAAGTNYGYTF.

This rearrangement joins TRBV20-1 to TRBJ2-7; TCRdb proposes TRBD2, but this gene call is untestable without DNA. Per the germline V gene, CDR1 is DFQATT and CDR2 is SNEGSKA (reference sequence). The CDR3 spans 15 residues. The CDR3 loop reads CSPNPTSGLPYEQYF.

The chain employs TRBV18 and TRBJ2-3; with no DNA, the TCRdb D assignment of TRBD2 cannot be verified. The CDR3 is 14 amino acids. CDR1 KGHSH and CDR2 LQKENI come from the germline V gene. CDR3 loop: CASSPVGSSDTQYF.

The CDR3 is CASSTQGGQETQYF. The V call is TRBV5-1, the J call TRBJ2-5; with no DNA, the TCRdb D assignment of TRBD1 cannot be verified. The CDR3 is 14 residues long. Per the germline V gene, CDR1 is SGHRS and CDR2 is YFSETQ. Full variable domain (remainder filled in from reference TRBV5-1 and TRBJ2-5): KAGVTQTPRYLIKTRGQQVTLSCSPISGHRSVSWYQQTPGQGLQFLFEYFSETQRNKGNFPGRFSGRQFSNSRSEMNVSTLELGDSALYLCASSTQGGQETQYFGPGTRLLVL.

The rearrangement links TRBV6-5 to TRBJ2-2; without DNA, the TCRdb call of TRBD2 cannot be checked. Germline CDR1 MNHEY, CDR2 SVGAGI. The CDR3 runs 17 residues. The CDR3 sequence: CASSYPGTSGRTGELFF.

Here the CDR3 reads CASSEAQLIGKDRDGYTF. J is TRBJ1-2 and V is TRBV6-1; TCRdb's assignment of TRBD1 cannot be checked, as there is no DNA. Germline values: CDR1 MNHNS, CDR2 SASEGT. The CDR3 consists of 18 residues.

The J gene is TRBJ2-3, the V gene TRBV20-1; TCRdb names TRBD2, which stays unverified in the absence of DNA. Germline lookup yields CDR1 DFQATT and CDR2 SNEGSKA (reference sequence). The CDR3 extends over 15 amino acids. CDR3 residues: CSARVVAGGPNTQYF.

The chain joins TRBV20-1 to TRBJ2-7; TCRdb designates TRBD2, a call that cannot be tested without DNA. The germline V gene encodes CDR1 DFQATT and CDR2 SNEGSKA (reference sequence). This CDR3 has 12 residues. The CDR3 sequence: CSATGTSRGQYF.

The CDR3 protein is CASKGPKETQYF. The chain recombines TRBV5-1 with TRBJ2-5. CDR1 SGHRS and CDR2 YFSETQ come from the germline V gene. The CDR3 spans 12 residues.

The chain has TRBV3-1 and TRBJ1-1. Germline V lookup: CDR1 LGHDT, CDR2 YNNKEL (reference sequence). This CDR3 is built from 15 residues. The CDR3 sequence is CASSQVRQLNTEAFF.

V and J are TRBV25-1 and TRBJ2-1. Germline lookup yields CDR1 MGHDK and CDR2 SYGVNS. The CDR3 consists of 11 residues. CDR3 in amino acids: CASSRTDEQFF.